This TCR beta chain was identified in a study of shared clonotypes between healthy human individuals. Study findings and constraints: Limitation of the genetic and exposure-history diversity represented came from the few donors.

The authors split each subset's genomic DNA evenly across several immunoSEQ plates. Using ten immunoSEQ deep assay plates, investigators sequenced unsorted PBMC DNA. Some clones are missing from TCRdb's copy, which holds only in-frame ones; the method was immunoSEQ multiplex PCR. This sample has fewer than 600,000 clones, with 60% to 80% found just once. This clone occurred a few times. Antigen unknown. Healthy HIV-negative adults without recent acute infections or vaccinations served as donors. Trimming cost V 0 bases and J 0 bases, with 9 bases left between them. The CDR3 spans 16 residues. Looked up from germline, CDR1 is SSHAT and CDR2 is FNYEAQ (reference sequence).

The sample was PBMCs. This sequence originates from a woman between 40 and 55 years old in good health. Some clones in this sample may be carry-over from other donors' samples. The rearrangement uses TRBV7-7 and TRBJ2-1, with D perhaps given as TRBD1 or TRBD2 (5 bases each). This CDR3 reads CASSLAWGSSYNEQFF. CDR3 DNA: TGTGCCAGCAGCTTAGCATGGGGGAGCTCCTACAATGAGCAGTTCTTC.